This T cell receptor beta chain was sequenced in a study of T cell repertoires in cytomegalovirus infection. This clonotype was seen only a few times. The target antigen is unknown. In TCRdb, the reads were re-called with MiXCR into one record per CDR3 protein. The top ten hold roughly 18% of the sample, which has roughly 730,000 distinct CDR3 sequences, around 32% seen once. Germline CDR1 LNHNV, CDR2 YYDKDF (reference sequence). The CDR3 covers 15 residues. Trimming removed 1 base from V and 3 bases from J, with 12 bases in between. This sequence was found in a human donor in good health (CMV status not recorded). Some clones in this sample may be carry-over from other donors' samples. Sequenced material: cultured PBMCs, taken from culture after CMV antigen stimulation. The gene calls are TRBV15 and TRBJ1-2; TRBD1 is a possible D gene (6 bases). CDR3 sequence (DNA): TGTGCCACCAGCAGAGGGGCCAGGGGACACTATGGCTACACCTTC. Its protein product is CATSRGARGHYGYTF.